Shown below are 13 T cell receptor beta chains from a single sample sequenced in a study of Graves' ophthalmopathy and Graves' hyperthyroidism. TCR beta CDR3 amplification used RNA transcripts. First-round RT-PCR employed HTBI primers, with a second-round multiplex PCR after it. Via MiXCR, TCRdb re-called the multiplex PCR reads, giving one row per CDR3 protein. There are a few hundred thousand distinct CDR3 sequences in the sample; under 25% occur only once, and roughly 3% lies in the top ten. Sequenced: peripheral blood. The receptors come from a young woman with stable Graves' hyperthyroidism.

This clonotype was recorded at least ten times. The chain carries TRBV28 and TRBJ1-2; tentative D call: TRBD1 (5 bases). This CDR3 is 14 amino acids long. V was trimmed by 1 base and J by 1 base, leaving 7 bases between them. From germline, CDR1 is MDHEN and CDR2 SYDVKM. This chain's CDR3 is CASSLFGGNYGYTF. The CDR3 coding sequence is TGTGCCAGCAGTTTATTTGGGGGTAACTATGGCTACACCTTC.

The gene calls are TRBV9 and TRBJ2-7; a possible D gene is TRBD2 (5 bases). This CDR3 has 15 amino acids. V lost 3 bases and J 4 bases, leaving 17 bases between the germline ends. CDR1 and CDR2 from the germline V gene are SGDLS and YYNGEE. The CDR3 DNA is TGTGCCAGCAGCGAGAGGGTCCGCGGACCATACGAGCAGTACTTC. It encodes CASSERVRGPYEQYF.

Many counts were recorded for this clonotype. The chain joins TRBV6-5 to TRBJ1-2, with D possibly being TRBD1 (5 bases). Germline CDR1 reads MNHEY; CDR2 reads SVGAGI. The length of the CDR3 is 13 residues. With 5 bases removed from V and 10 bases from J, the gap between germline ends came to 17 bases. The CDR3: CASSVLRGTLYTF. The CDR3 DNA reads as TGTGCCAGCAGTGTACTACGAGGGACGCTCTACACCTTC.

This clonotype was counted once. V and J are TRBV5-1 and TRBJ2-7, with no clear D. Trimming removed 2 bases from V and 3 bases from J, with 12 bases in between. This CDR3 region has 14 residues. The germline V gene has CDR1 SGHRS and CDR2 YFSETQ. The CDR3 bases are TGCGCCAGCAGCTTTGGAGCAGGAAACTACGAGCAGTACTTC. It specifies CASSFGAGNYEQYF.

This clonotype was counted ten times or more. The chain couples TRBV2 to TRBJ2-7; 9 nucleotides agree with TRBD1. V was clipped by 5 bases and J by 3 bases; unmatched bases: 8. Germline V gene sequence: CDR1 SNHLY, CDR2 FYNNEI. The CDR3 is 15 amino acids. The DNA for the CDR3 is TGTGCCAGCAGTCGGAGTAGGGACAGGGTCTACGAGCAGTACTTC. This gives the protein CASSRSRDRVYEQYF.

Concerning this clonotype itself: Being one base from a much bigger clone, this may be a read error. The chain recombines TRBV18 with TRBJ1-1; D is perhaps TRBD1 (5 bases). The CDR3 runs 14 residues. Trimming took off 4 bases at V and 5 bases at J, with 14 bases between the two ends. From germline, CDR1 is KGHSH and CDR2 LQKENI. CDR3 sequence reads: CASSRGHGRTEAFF. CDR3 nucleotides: TGTGCCAGCTCACGAGGACATGGGCGGACTGAAGCTTTCTTT.

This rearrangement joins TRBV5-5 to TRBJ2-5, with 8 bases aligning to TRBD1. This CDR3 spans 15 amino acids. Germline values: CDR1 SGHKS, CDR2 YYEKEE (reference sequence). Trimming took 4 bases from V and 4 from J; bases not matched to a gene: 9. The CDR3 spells CASSVGTGGLETQYF. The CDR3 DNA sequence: TGTGCCAGCAGCGTCGGGACAGGCGGACTAGAGACCCAGTACTTC.

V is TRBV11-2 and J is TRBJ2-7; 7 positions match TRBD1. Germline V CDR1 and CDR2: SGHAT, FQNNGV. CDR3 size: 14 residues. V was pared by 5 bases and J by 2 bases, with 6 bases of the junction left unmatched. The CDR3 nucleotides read TGTGCCAGCAGCGTCGGACAGGCCCCCTACGAGCAGTACTTC. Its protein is CASSVGQAPYEQYF.

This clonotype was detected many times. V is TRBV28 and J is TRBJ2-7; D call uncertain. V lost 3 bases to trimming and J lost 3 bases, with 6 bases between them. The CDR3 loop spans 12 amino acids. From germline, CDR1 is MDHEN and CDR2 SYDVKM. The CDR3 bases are TGTGCCAGCAGTTTCGGCCGCTACGAGCAGTACTTC. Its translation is CASSFGRYEQYF.

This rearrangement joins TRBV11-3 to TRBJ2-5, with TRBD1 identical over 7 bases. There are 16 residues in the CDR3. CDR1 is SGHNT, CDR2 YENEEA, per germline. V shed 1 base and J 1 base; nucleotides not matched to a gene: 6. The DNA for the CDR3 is TGTGCCAGCAGCTTAGGAGACAGGGTGTCCCAAGAGACCCAGTACTTC. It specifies CASSLGDRVSQETQYF.

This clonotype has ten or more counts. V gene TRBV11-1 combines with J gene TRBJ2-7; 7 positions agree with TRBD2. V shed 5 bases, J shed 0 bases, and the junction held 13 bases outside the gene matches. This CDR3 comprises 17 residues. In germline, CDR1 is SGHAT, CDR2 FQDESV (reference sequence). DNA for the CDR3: TGTGCCAGCAGCCGGCGTTTGGGCGCGGGAGTCTCCTACGAGCAGTACTTC. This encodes CASSRRLGAGVSYEQYF.

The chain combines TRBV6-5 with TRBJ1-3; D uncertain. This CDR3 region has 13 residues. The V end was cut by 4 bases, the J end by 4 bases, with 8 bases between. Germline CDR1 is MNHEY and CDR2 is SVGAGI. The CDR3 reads CASSSFYGNTIYF. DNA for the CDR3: TGTGCCAGCAGTTCCTTTTACGGAAACACCATATATTTT.

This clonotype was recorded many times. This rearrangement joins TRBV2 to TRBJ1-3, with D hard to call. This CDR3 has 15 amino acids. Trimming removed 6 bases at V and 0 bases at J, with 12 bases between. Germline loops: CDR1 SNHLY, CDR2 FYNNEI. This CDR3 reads CASRLQAYSGNTIYF. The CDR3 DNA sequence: TGTGCCAGCAGGCTTCAGGCTTACTCTGGAAACACCATATATTTT. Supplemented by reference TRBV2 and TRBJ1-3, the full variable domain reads EPEVTQTPSHQVTQMGQEVILRCVPISNHLYFYWYRQILGQKVEFLVSFYNNEISEKSEIFDDQFSVERPDGSNFTLKIRSTKLEDSAMYFCASRLQAYSGNTIYFGEGSWLTVV.